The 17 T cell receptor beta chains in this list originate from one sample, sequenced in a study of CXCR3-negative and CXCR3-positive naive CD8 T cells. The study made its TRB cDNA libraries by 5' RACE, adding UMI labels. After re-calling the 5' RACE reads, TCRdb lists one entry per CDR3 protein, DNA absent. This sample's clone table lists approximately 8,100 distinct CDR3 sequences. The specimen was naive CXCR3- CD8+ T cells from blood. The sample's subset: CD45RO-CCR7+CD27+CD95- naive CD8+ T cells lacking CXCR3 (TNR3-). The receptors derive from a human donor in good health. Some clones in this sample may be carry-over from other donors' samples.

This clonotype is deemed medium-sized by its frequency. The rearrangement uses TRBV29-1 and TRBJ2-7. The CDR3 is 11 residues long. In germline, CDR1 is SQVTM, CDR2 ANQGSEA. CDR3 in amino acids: CSVTASYEQYF.

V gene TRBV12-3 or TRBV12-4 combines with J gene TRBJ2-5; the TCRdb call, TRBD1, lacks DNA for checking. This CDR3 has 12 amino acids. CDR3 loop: CASNYRGETQYF.

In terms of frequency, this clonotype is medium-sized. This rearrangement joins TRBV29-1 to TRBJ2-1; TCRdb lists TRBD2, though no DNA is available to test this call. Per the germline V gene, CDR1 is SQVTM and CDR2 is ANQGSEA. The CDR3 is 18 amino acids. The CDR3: CSVDMVAGGPTTYNEQFF.

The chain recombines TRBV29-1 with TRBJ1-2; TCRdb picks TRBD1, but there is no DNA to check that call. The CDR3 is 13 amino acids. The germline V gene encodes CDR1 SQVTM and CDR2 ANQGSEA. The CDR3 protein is CSARDRVNYGYTF.

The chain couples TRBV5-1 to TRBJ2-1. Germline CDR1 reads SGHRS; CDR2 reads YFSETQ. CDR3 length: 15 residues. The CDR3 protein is CASSLGQGSYNEQFF. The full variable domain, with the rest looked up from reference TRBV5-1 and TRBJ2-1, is KAGVTQTPRYLIKTRGQQVTLSCSPISGHRSVSWYQQTPGQGLQFLFEYFSETQRNKGNFPGRFSGRQFSNSRSEMNVSTLELGDSALYLCASSLGQGSYNEQFFGPGTRLTVL.

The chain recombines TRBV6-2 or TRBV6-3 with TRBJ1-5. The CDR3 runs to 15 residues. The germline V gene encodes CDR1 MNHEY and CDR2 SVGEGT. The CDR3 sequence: CASSYTGMSNQPQHF.

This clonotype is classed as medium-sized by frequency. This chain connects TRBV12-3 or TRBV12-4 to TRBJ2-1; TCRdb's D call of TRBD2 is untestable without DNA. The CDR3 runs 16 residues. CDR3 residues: CASSATGLAGVNEQFF.

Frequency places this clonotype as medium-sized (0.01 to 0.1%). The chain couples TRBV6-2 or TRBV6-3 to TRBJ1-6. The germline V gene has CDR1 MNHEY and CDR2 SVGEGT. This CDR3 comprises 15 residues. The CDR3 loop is CASSYGNNYNSPLHF.

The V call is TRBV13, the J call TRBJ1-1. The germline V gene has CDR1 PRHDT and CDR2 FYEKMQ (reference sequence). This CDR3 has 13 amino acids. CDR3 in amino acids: CASSPRDSTEAFF.

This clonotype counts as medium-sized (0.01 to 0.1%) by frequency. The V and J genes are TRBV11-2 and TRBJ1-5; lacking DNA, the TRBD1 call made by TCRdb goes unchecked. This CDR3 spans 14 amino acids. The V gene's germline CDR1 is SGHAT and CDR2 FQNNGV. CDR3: CASGTGDSNQPQHF.

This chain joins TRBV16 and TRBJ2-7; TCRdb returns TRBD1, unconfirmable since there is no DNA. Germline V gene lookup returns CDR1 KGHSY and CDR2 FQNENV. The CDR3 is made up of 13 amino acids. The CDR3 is CASSQDRAYEQYF.

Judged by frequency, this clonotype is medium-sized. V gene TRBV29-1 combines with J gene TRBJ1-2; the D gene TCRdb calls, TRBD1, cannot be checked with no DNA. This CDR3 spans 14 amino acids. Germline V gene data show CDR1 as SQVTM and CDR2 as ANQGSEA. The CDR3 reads CSVEAPENRDGYTF.

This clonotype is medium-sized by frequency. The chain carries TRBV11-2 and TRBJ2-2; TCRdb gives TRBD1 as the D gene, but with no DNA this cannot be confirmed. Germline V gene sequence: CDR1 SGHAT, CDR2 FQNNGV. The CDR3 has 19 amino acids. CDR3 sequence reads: CASSLGPGTEFANTGELFF.

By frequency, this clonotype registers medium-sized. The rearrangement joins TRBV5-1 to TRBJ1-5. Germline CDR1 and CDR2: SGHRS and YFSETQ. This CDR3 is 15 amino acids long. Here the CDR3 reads CASSLDQSGNQPQHF. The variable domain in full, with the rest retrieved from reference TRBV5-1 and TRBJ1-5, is KAGVTQTPRYLIKTRGQQVTLSCSPISGHRSVSWYQQTPGQGLQFLFEYFSETQRNKGNFPGRFSGRQFSNSRSEMNVSTLELGDSALYLCASSLDQSGNQPQHFGDGTRLSIL.

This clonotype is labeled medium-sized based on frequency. The CDR3 sequence: CASSYGAGGNQPQHF. The V and J genes are TRBV6-2 or TRBV6-3 and TRBJ1-5; without DNA, the TCRdb call of TRBD1 cannot be checked. The CDR3 is made up of 15 amino acids. Germline CDR1 reads MNHEY; CDR2 reads SVGEGT.

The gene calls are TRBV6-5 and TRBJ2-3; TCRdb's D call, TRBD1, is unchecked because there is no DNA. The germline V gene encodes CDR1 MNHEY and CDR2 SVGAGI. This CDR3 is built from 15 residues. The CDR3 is CASSYSGTGTDTQYF.

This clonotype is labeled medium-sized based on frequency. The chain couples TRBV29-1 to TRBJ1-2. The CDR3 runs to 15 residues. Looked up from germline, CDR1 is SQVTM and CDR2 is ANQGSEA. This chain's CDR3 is CSALGEGQVGYGYTF.